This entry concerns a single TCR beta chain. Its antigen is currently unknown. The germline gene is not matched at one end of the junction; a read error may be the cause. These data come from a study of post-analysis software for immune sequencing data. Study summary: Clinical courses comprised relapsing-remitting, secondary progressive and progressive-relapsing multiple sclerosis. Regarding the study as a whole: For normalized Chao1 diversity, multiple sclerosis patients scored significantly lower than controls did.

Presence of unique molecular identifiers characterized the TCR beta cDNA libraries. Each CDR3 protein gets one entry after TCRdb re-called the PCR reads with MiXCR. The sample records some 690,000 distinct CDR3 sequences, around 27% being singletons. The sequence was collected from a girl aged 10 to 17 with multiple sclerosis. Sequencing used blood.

The CDR3 loop reads CSVGQGAGEIQYF. In DNA, the CDR3 is TGCAGCGTTGGACAGGGGGCCGGGGAGATCCAGTACTTC. The chain couples TRBV29-1 to TRBJ2-5; TRBD1 matches at 10 bases. Germline loops: CDR1 SQVTM, CDR2 ANQGSEA. The CDR3 loop spans 13 amino acids.